The rows below give T cell receptor beta chains drawn from one sample of a study of blood T cell repertoires in COVID-19. Sequenced by immunoSEQ multiplex PCR; TCRdb stores in-frame clones only, minus some. The data hold around 160,000 clones, with roughly nine tenths observed a single time. Sample: peripheral blood. Receptors originate from a man aged 18 to 29 with acute or convalescent COVID-19. CDR3s include the opening cysteine and the closing phenylalanine or tryptophan. D genes are given only for firm matches. Expanded clones get a size class; other rows say once, few or many, or leave the size out.

j_call v_call clone_size d_call cdr3_nt cdr3_aa
TRBJ1-1 TRBV6-2/TRBV6-3 NA NA TGTGCCAGCATCCCCACAGGGCGCTACACTGAAGCTTTCTTT CASIPTGRYTEAFF
TRBJ1-6 TRBV30 NA TRBD1 TGTGCCTGGAGTGACAAGACAGGGAGCAATTCACCCCTCCACTTT CAWSDKTGSNSPLHF
TRBJ2-7 TRBV3-1/TRBV3-2 NA NA TGTGCCAGCAGCCTAAACCAGGGGTCCTACGAGCAGTACTTC CASSLNQGSYEQYF
TRBJ1-4 TRBV7-9 NA TRBD1 TGTGCCAGCAGCCGGACAGGGACTAATGAAAAACTGTTTTTT CASSRTGTNEKLFF
TRBJ1-2 TRBV29-1 NA NA TGCAGCGTCGAAAAGACAGCATCCTATGGCTACACCTTC CSVEKTASYGYTF
TRBJ1-2 TRBV19 once TRBD1 TGTGCCAGTAGCCGGGACAGGGGGCGCGCGGGCTACACCTTC CASSRDRGRAGYTF
TRBJ2-1 TRBV3-1/TRBV3-2 NA TRBD2 TGTGCCAGCAGCCCATCGGGTAGCGGGGGGCATGAGCAGTTCTTC CASSPSGSGGHEQFF
TRBJ2-1 TRBV3-1/TRBV3-2 NA TRBD2 TGTGCCAGCAGCCAAGTTATCCCTACCCGGTTAGCGGGGGCCTACAATGAGCAGTTCTTC CASSQVIPTRLAGAYNEQFF
TRBJ2-2 TRBV7-8 NA TRBD1 TGTGCCAGCAGCTATCGGGACAGGAGAGTCACCGGGGAGCTGTTTTTT CASSYRDRRVTGELFF
TRBJ2-3 TRBV7-8 NA NA TGTGCCAGCAGTGCTGGTGAGGGAAATACGCAGTATTTT CASSAGEGNTQYF
TRBJ2-3 TRBV6-5 NA TRBD1 TGTGCCAGCAGTTGGGGACAGATGAGCACAGATACGCAGTATTTT CASSWGQMSTDTQYF
TRBJ1-5 TRBV27 NA NA TGTGCCAGCAGTTTAGTACAGCATAGCAATCAGCCCCAGCATTTT CASSLVQHSNQPQHF
TRBJ1-2 TRBV27 NA NA TGTGCCAGCAGTTTAGACAGGAGTTATGGCTACACCTTC CASSLDRSYGYTF
TRBJ1-1 TRBV3-1/TRBV3-2 few NA TGTGCCAGCAGCCAAGGGACATCGAACACTGAAGCTTTCTTT CASSQGTSNTEAFF
TRBJ2-3 TRBV7-3 NA TRBD1 TGTGCCAGCAGCGAGGGACAGGGGGGAACAGATACGCAGTATTTT CASSEGQGGTDTQYF
TRBJ2-3 TRBV7-2 NA TRBD1 TGTGCCAGCAGCTTACTCACAGGGGGCACAGATACGCAGTATTTT CASSLLTGGTDTQYF
TRBJ1-1 TRBV5-1 few NA TGCGCCAGCAGCTCCAGGGGCGGCAGATTGACTCTAGAGGGAACGTCTCCTGAAGCTTTCTTT CASSSRGGRLTLEGTSPEAFF
TRBJ1-1 TRBV25-1 few NA TGTGCCAGCAGTGGTACAGGGTTCACTGAAGCTTTCTTT CASSGTGFTEAFF
TRBJ1-2 TRBV3-1/TRBV3-2 NA TRBD1 TGTGCCAGCAGCCAAGCACCAGGGGGCTATGGCTACACCTTC CASSQAPGGYGYTF
TRBJ2-1 TRBV2 NA NA TGTGCCAGCAGGCACCGTGGAGGATACGCCTACAATGAGCAGTTCTTC CASRHRGGYAYNEQFF
TRBJ1-5 TRBV24-1 once TRBD1 TGTGCCACCAGTGATTCCGGGACAGTGGATGGCTGTCAGCATTTT CATSDSGTVDGCQHF
TRBJ1-2 TRBV25-1 NA NA TGTGCCAGCAGTGAGTCGGGGGAGAGGGGATATGGCTACACCTTC CASSESGERGYGYTF
TRBJ1-1 TRBV10-3 NA NA TGTGCCATCAGTGAGTCGGTGGGGAGCACTGAAGCTTTCTTT CAISESVGSTEAFF
TRBJ1-5 TRBV19 NA TRBD1 TGTGCCAGTAGTGACAGGGACAATCAGCCCCAGCATTTT CASSDRDNQPQHF
TRBJ1-2 TRBV6-5 NA TRBD1 TGTGCCAGCAGTTTTGCCCGACAGGGGCCGGGGAATGGCTACACCTTC CASSFARQGPGNGYTF
TRBJ1-3 TRBV30 NA NA TGTGCCTGGACACGGGGTATAGGTGGAAACACCATATATTTT CAWTRGIGGNTIYF
TRBJ1-6 TRBV3-1/TRBV3-2 NA NA TGTGCCAGCAGCCAAGGGGGCGGGGGACGTAGCTTT CASSQGGGGRSF
TRBJ1-1 TRBV2 NA TRBD1 TGTGCCAGCATTCTTGACAGGGAGGACACTGAAGCTTTCTTT CASILDREDTEAFF
TRBJ1-5 TRBV6-5 NA NA TGTGCCAGCAGGTCCGGGACACCTAGCAATCAGCCCCAGCATTTT CASRSGTPSNQPQHF
TRBJ1-6 TRBV2 NA NA TGTGCCAGCAGTGACTTCAGACAGAGCTCCTATAATTCACCCCTCCACTTT CASSDFRQSSYNSPLHF
TRBJ2-7 TRBV10-1 NA NA TGCGCCAGCAGTGAGCTACCAACGGGCGAGCAGTACTTC CASSELPTGEQYF
TRBJ2-1 TRBV29-1 NA TRBD2 TGCAGCGTTGGCTTTCGACTAGCGGGGGGCGGGGAGCAGTTCTTC CSVGFRLAGGGEQFF
TRBJ2-1 TRBV5-4 NA NA TGTGCCAGCAGCGACTTACTAGGTGAGCAGTTCTTC CASSDLLGEQFF
TRBJ1-1 TRBV30 NA TRBD1 TGTGCCTGGAGAAGGGACAGGGTTTTAGGTAACACTGAAGCTTTCTTT CAWRRDRVLGNTEAFF
TRBJ1-1 TRBV30 NA TRBD1 TGTGCCTGGAGTAAACAGGGGGTCACTGAAGCTTTCTTT CAWSKQGVTEAFF
TRBJ1-6 TRBV4-1 few NA TGCGCCAGCAGCCAAACAGGGACCAATTCACCCCTCCACTTT CASSQTGTNSPLHF
TRBJ2-1 TRBV30 NA TRBD2 TGTGCCTGGAGTGTATCTTCGCGGGGGGGCCTTCATGAGCAGTTCTTC CAWSVSSRGGLHEQFF
TRBJ1-2 TRBV7-9 NA NA TGTGCCAGCAGCCCAAGACAGGATAACTATGGCTACACCTTC CASSPRQDNYGYTF
TRBJ1-5 TRBV7-9 few TRBD1 TGTGCCAGCAGCTTAGGAGAGGGGGCGAGCAATCAGCCCCAGCATTTT CASSLGEGASNQPQHF
TRBJ1-3 TRBV29-1 NA NA TGCAGCGGCAGCACAGGGTTAGGAAACACCATATATTTT CSGSTGLGNTIYF
TRBJ2-1 TRBV11-2 NA NA TGTGCCAGCAGCCGAAGACAGGACAATGAGCAGTTCTTC CASSRRQDNEQFF
TRBJ1-1 TRBV5-1 NA NA TGCGCCAGCAGCCCCAAACAGGGAATTAACACTGAAGCTTTCTTT CASSPKQGINTEAFF
TRBJ2-2 TRBV9 NA NA TGTGCCAGCAGCGCCCAGGGACATTCCGGGGAGCTGTTTTTT CASSAQGHSGELFF
TRBJ2-2 TRBV25-1 NA NA TGTGCCAGCAGTGAATCCGGTGAGACCGGGGAGCTGTTTTTT CASSESGETGELFF
TRBJ2-3 TRBV7-2 NA NA TGTGCCAGCAGCTCCCTTGCAGATACGCAGTATTTT CASSSLADTQYF
TRBJ1-1 TRBV18 NA TRBD1 TGTGCCAGCTCAACCGGGACAGGGGTGGAAAAAACTTTCTTT CASSTGTGVEKTFF
TRBJ2-1 TRBV5-1 NA TRBD2 TGCGCCAGCAGCTTGGGGGCGGGGGGCACCCACAATGAGCAGTTCTTC CASSLGAGGTHNEQFF
TRBJ2-1 TRBV12-3/TRBV12-4 NA NA TGTGCCAGCAGTTTGAGGGTGGCGCGTGAGCAGTTCTTC CASSLRVAREQFF
TRBJ1-2 TRBV9 NA NA TGTGCCAGCAGCTCGGGGGGGGCTTATGGCTACACCTTC CASSSGGAYGYTF
TRBJ1-3 TRBV10-2 NA NA TGCGCCAGCAGGGGAGGGGCCAGCTCTGGAAACACCATATATTTT CASRGGASSGNTIYF
TRBJ1-5 TRBV3-1/TRBV3-2 NA TRBD1 TGTGCCAGCAGCCAAGGCGACAGGGTTGATCAGCCCCAGCATTTT CASSQGDRVDQPQHF
TRBJ2-3 TRBV18 NA NA TGTGCCAGCTCACCACCAACAAGAGATACGCAGTATTTT CASSPPTRDTQYF
TRBJ2-1 TRBV6-4 NA NA TGTGCCACCCTTGCTGGGGGGGGGCGAAACTACAATGAGCAGTTCTTC CATLAGGGRNYNEQFF
TRBJ1-2 TRBV25-1 NA TRBD1 TGTGCCAGCAGTGAAACTTATCGGACAGGCCACTATGGCTACACCTTC CASSETYRTGHYGYTF